The 18 T cell receptor beta chains below were found in one sample sequenced in a study of CD8 T cells in ankylosing spondylitis. TCRdb independently ran MiXCR on the 5' RACE reads; one entry per CDR3 protein. The sample holds approximately 240,000 distinct CDR3 sequences, 10% to 13% seen once. The sequenced sample was blood, either unsorted or a sorted T cell fraction (not recorded which). The receptors stem from a male donor with ankylosing spondylitis or in good health (not recorded which).

This clonotype has ten or more counts. The genes are TRBV12-3 or TRBV12-4 and TRBJ2-1; 9 bases are a match to TRBD2. This CDR3 is built from 15 residues. The ends lost 5 bases at V and 2 bases at J; junction bases unmatched: 4. CDR3: CASSPGLATYNEQFF. CDR3 nucleotides: TGTGCCAGCAGTCCCGGACTAGCGACCTACAATGAGCAGTTCTTC.

With respect to this clonotype: One end of the junction does not line up with germline, which may come from a read error. The gene calls are TRBV7-2 and TRBJ2-2; weak D call: TRBD1 (6 bases). The CDR3 is 16 amino acids. The V gene's germline CDR1 is SGHTA and CDR2 FQGNSA. This CDR3 reads CVSSSTGTTNTGELFF. Here the CDR3 DNA reads TGTGTCAGCAGCTCCACCGGGACAACGAACACCGGGGAGCTGTTTTTT.

This clonotype showed up many times. The chain employs TRBV5-1 and TRBJ1-2; D is unclear. CDR3 length equals 14 residues. V gave up 0 bases and J gave up 4 bases, with 10 bases separating them. From germline, CDR1 is SGHRS and CDR2 YFSETQ. This CDR3 is CASSLATGSYGYTF. The DNA for the CDR3 is TGCGCCAGCAGCTTGGCCACGGGGTCCTATGGCTACACCTTC.

This clonotype has ten or more counts. The rearrangement links TRBV7-2 to TRBJ2-4, with D hard to call. This CDR3 contains 16 residues. Germline-derived CDR1 and CDR2 are SGHTA and FQGNSA. V lost 1 base, J lost 0 bases, and 10 bases lay in between. This CDR3 is CASSLEPGLAKNIQYF. CDR3 sequence (DNA): TGTGCCAGCAGCTTAGAACCAGGATTAGCCAAAAACATTCAGTACTTC.

In its sample, this clonotype was seen many times. This sequence joins TRBV5-1 and TRBJ2-3; D might be TRBD2 (5 bases). Germline CDR1 SGHRS, CDR2 YFSETQ. Trimming removed 4 bases at V and 3 bases at J, with 12 bases between. This CDR3 spans 14 amino acids. The DNA for the CDR3 is TGCGCCAGCAGCGGAGGCAAACAGACAGATACGCAGTATTTT. It yields the protein CASSGGKQTDTQYF.

The table lists this clonotype with many counts. The J gene is TRBJ1-6, the V gene TRBV12-3 or TRBV12-4; TRBD1 matches at 11 bases. V lost 8 bases, J lost 9 bases, and 15 bases stayed unmatched. The CDR3 loop spans 17 amino acids. CDR3 in DNA: TGTGCCAGCCTCCCGGGACAGGGGGTCCGTTGGGGTTCACCCCTCCACTTT. It yields the protein CASLPGQGVRWGSPLHF.

This clonotype occurred many times. The J gene is TRBJ2-7, the V gene TRBV6-1; the match to TRBD1 covers 8 bases. Germline-derived CDR1 and CDR2 are MNHNS and SASEGT. After removal of 6 bases from V and 5 bases from J, the junction contained 9 bases not matched to a gene. The CDR3 length is 14 residues. The CDR3 coding sequence is TGTGCCAGCAGACAAGGGACAGGTGAGAACGAGCAGTACTTC. Translated, it gives CASRQGTGENEQYF.

This clonotype was seen at least ten times. V and J are TRBV12-3 or TRBV12-4 and TRBJ1-2, with a tentative D call TRBD1 (6 bases). CDR3 length equals 14 residues. Trimming removed 7 bases at V and 8 bases at J, with 20 bases between. The CDR3 nucleotides are TGTGCCAGCACCGGTAATCCCACGGGGGCAGGCTACACCTTC. Translating gives CASTGNPTGAGYTF.

This clonotype was counted at least ten times. The chain recombines TRBV20-1 with TRBJ1-4, with no clear D. V was pared by 5 bases and J by 3 bases, with 13 bases between. The germline V gene encodes CDR1 DFQATT and CDR2 SNEGSKA (reference sequence). The CDR3 is 14 amino acids. The CDR3 region is CSAEGWESNEKLFF. For the CDR3, the DNA is TGCAGTGCTGAAGGATGGGAATCTAATGAAAAACTGTTTTTT.

The chain employs TRBV30 and TRBJ2-2, with 14 bases lining up with TRBD2. The CDR3 totals 16 residues. Germline V lookup: CDR1 GTSNPN, CDR2 SVGIG (reference sequence). Trimming took 8 bases from V and 3 from J; bases not matched to a gene: 8. The CDR3 DNA reads as TGTGCCCAAGTGACTAGCGGGAGGGTCGACACCGGGGAGCTGTTTTTT. Translating gives CAQVTSGRVDTGELFF.

The table lists this clonotype with many counts. The rearrangement links TRBV5-8 to TRBJ1-1, with 7 positions matching TRBD1. Trimming took 2 bases from V and 5 from J; bases not matched to a gene: 3. Germline CDR1 reads SGHTS; CDR2 reads YDEGEE. The CDR3 runs to 13 residues. This CDR3 reads CASSFQGGTEAFF. The CDR3 DNA reads as TGTGCCAGCAGCTTTCAGGGGGGGACTGAAGCTTTCTTT.

At least ten counts were recorded for this clonotype. The rearrangement links TRBV5-1 to TRBJ1-1; 7 bases align to TRBD1. In germline, CDR1 is SGHRS, CDR2 YFSETQ. There are 15 residues in the CDR3. The junction had 7 bases not matched to a gene; V was cut back by 5 bases and J by 0 bases. CDR3 amino acids: CASRKGADLNTEAFF. DNA for the CDR3: TGCGCCAGCAGAAAGGGGGCGGATCTGAACACTGAAGCTTTCTTT. Using reference TRBV5-1 and TRBJ1-1 for the parts outside the CDR3, the full variable domain is KAGVTQTPRYLIKTRGQQVTLSCSPISGHRSVSWYQQTPGQGLQFLFEYFSETQRNKGNFPGRFSGRQFSNSRSEMNVSTLELGDSALYLCASRKGADLNTEAFFGQGTRLTVV.

The chain couples TRBV11-2 to TRBJ2-1, with D maybe TRBD2 (6 bases). There are 15 residues in the CDR3. Trimming left V 5 bases short and J 8 bases short, with 19 bases between. Germline V gene data show CDR1 as SGHAT and CDR2 as FQNNGV. CDR3 in DNA: TGTGCCAGCAGCGGCGGGGCTTTCGAGTGGGATGAGCAGTTCTTC. This gives the protein CASSGGAFEWDEQFF.

The chain links TRBV10-3 to TRBJ2-1; D gene ambiguous. V dropped 10 bases and J dropped 13 bases, with 41 bases sitting between them. CDR1 and CDR2 from the germline V gene are ENHRY and SYGVKD. The CDR3 totals 19 residues. The CDR3 here is CATFWQNPRNHFRCQVQFF. For the CDR3, the DNA is TGTGCCACCTTCTGGCAGAACCCCCGCAACCACTTCCGCTGTCAAGTCCAGTTCTTC.

This chain links TRBV11-2 with TRBJ2-5; 8 bases map to TRBD1. Germline V gene sequence: CDR1 SGHAT, CDR2 FQNNGV. V was pared by 5 bases and J by 5 bases, with 7 bases of the junction left unmatched. This CDR3 has 14 amino acids. The CDR3 loop reads CASSVDRVEETQYF. The CDR3 DNA reads TGTGCCAGCAGCGTGGACAGGGTCGAGGAGACCCAGTACTTC.

In this sample, this clonotype turned up many times. The chain couples TRBV5-6 to TRBJ2-2; D possibly corresponds to TRBD1 (6 bases). The CDR3 has 16 amino acids. Deletions cut 4 bases from V and 0 bases from J, with 13 bases between. Germline values: CDR1 SGHDT, CDR2 YYEEEE. The CDR3 region has the DNA TGTGCCAGCAGCCCAGGGACACCAGCGAACACCGGGGAGCTGTTTTTT. This codes for CASSPGTPANTGELFF.

This clonotype was observed many times. The CDR3: CSVPKQETQYF. The CDR3 bases are TGCAGCGTTCCCAAACAAGAGACCCAGTACTTC. V usage is TRBV29-1 and J usage is TRBJ2-5; no reliable D call. CDR1 is SQVTM, CDR2 ANQGSEA, per germline. Trimming shortened V by 5 bases and J by 2 bases, and 6 bases separated the two germline ends. This CDR3 has 11 amino acids.

The rearrangement links TRBV7-9 to TRBJ1-1, with D possibly TRBD1 on 5 matching bases. Germline CDR1 and CDR2: SEHNR and FQNEAQ (reference sequence). V was pared by 5 bases and J by 0 bases, with 19 bases between. This CDR3 region has 17 residues. The CDR3 coding sequence is TGTGCCAGCAGCGCGTCGGGGCAGCCACAGTTGAACACTGAAGCTTTCTTT. This sequence encodes CASSASGQPQLNTEAFF.